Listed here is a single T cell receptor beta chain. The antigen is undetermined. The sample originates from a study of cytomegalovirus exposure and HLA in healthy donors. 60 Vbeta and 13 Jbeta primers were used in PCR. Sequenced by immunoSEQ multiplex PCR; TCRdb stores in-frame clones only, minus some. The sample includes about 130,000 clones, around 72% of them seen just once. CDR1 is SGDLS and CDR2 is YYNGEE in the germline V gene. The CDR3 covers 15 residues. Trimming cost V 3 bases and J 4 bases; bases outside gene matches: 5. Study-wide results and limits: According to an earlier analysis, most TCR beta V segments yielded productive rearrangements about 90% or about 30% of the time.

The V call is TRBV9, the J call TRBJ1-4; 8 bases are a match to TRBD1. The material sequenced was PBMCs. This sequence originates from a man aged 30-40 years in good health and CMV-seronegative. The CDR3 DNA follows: TGTGCCAGCAGCGGGACAGGGTATAATAATGAAAAACTGTTTTTT. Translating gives CASSGTGYNNEKLFF.